The clone carrying this TCR beta chain counts as medium-sized (0.01 to 0.1%). Its antigen is unidentified. This sample stems from a study of early T cells in non-severe SARS-CoV-2 infection. Across the study: Sequenced bulk RNA came from whole blood that was unsorted, and chains were unpaired. Points from the study as a whole: CD4 and private specificities were missed by VDJdb matching, which favored anti-spike CD8 responses.

With 1 base removed from V and 4 bases from J, the gap between germline ends came to 10 bases. The CDR3 contains 14 residues. The germline gives CDR1 MNHNS, CDR2 SASEGT. Individual cDNA molecules each received unique molecular identifiers attached to them. TCRdb re-analysed the 5' RACE reads in MiXCR, keeping a single row per CDR3 protein. The sample carries 20,000 to 30,000 distinct CDR3 sequences, approximately 5.1% recorded once. The specimen was whole blood. The V call is TRBV6-1, the J call TRBJ1-2; D gene uncertain. The receptor's source is an adult who was a healthcare worker with PCR-confirmed SARS-CoV-2 infection or an uninfected control (not recorded which). The CDR3 here is CASSEGAAAYGYTF. The CDR3 nucleotides read TGTGCCAGCAGTGAAGGTGCGGCAGCCTATGGCTACACCTTC.